The following is a TCR beta chain sequence with its context. This entry is derived from a study of T and B cells in COVID-19 patients. Study in general: Comorbidities linked to unfavorable COVID-19 outcome were present in about 90% of the 20 active-infection patients.

TRB rearrangements were amplified by multiplex PCR with BIOMED2 TRB-A/B primers. In TCRdb, the multiplex PCR reads were re-called with MiXCR into one record per CDR3 protein. The data show about 5,000 distinct CDR3 sequences, 25% to 35% seen once. Each TRB amplification used roughly 230-550 ng of genomic DNA from blood. The TCR originated in a human donor with active COVID-19. Sample: blood.

CDR3 DNA sequence: TGTGCCAGCAGTGCTCTTGGTGGGGGGCCGGATGAAAAACTGTTTTTT. Translated, it gives CASSALGGGPDEKLFF. The V and J genes are TRBV7-2 and TRBJ1-4, with a weak D call TRBD1 (6 bases). The ends were cut back, 6 bases at V and 6 bases at J, with 20 bases in the middle. Germline-derived CDR1 and CDR2 are SGHTA and FQGNSA. CDR3 length equals 16 residues. Looking up the rest from reference TRBV7-2 and TRBJ1-4 gives the full variable domain: GAGVSQSPSNKVTEKGKDVELRCDPISGHTALYWYRQSLGQGLEFLIYFQGNSAPDKSGLPSDRFSAERTGGSVSTLTIQRTQQEDSAVYLCASSALGGGPDEKLFFGSGTQLSVL.